These T cell receptor beta chains were read from a single sample in a study of blood T cell repertoires in COVID-19. Assay used: immunoSEQ multiplex PCR; TCRdb lists only in-frame clones, some missing. The sample lists roughly 170,000 clones, around 74% occurring once. Sequenced: peripheral blood. The source of these receptors is a woman older than 75 with acute or convalescent COVID-19. CDR3s include the opening cysteine and the closing phenylalanine or tryptophan.

cdr3_length	v_call	j_call	cdr3_aa
15	TRBV2	TRBJ2-1	CASIYRDRDYNEQFF
12	TRBV19	TRBJ1-5	CAGRTGKEPQHF
15	TRBV28	TRBJ2-1	CASSLGTSLPHEQFF
16	TRBV5-4	TRBJ2-5	CASRSGLAGYQETQYF
16	TRBV7-2	TRBJ2-1	CASSLAGSSPYNEQFF
17	TRBV5-5	TRBJ2-1	CASSLRLAGGVRGEQFF
15	TRBV7-3	TRBJ2-3	CASSSSGWLADTQYF
14	TRBV28	TRBJ1-5	CASRKDRGVQPQHF
13	TRBV4-3	TRBJ2-1	CASSQDSYNEQFF
15	TRBV19	TRBJ1-1	CASRGRQGARTEAFF
16	TRBV7-8	TRBJ2-5	CASSLGSGSFRETQYF
13	TRBV5-5	TRBJ2-7	CASSLSGWEEQYF
14	TRBV5-1	TRBJ2-7	CASTHGQFEDEQYF
18	TRBV6-2/TRBV6-3	TRBJ2-1	CASSYKGVGRGIYNEQFF
12	TRBV5-4	TRBJ1-2	CASSLNSYGYTF
16	TRBV19	TRBJ2-2	CASRSGTGRRTGELFF
15	TRBV6-5	TRBJ2-7	CASRGGTQTFSEQYF
15	TRBV4-1	TRBJ1-4	CASSQIRGRDEKLFF
15	TRBV19	TRBJ1-1	CASSIQDRLNTEAFF
13	TRBV6-5	TRBJ1-1	CASKRGMNTEAFF
13	TRBV11-3	TRBJ1-1	CASSRDSNTEAFF
15	TRBV5-4	TRBJ2-1	CASSLGTGGYNEQFF
15	TRBV7-2	TRBJ2-2	CASSLAESGRGELFF
15	TRBV3-1/TRBV3-2	TRBJ2-4	CASSPRTGAGNIQYF
15	TRBV30	TRBJ2-1	CAWSVWLAGVGEQFF
18	TRBV7-3	TRBJ2-7	CASSLGPPLAGANYEQYF
14	TRBV30	TRBJ2-3	CATRRRGGADTQYF
16	TRBV7-9	TRBJ1-1	CASSPGQGTRNTEAFF
12	TRBV9	TRBJ1-2	CASSRTGDGYTF
12	TRBV2	TRBJ2-1	CASGQGANEQFF
14	TRBV6-2/TRBV6-3	TRBJ1-5	CASSARGGHQPQHF
16	TRBV6-5	TRBJ2-6	CASTYSGLTGANVLTF
15	TRBV6-5	TRBJ2-7	CASRTTGGSSYEQYF
16	TRBV9	TRBJ2-3	CASSPRLAGSTDTQYF
13	TRBV30	TRBJ2-7	CAWSVQGLEEQYF
13	TRBV5-5	TRBJ2-7	CASSPPVLYEQYF
15	TRBV2	TRBJ1-5	CASSEGPTGDQPQHF
16	TRBV28	TRBJ2-5	CARPFAGTSGQETQYF
14	TRBV18	TRBJ1-1	CASSSGTRNTEAFF
13	TRBV12-3/TRBV12-4	TRBJ1-6	CASSSGVGDPLHF
14	TRBV7-2	TRBJ1-1	CASSPSRGTQSAFF
15	TRBV7-8	TRBJ1-1	CASSLVFGGNTEAFF
13	TRBV30	TRBJ1-1	CAWSVLGADEAFF
15	TRBV29-1	TRBJ2-6	CSVGTGFSGANVLTF
14	TRBV10-2	TRBJ1-5	CASRESGEGQPQHF
14	TRBV18	TRBJ2-1	CASSRTSGRDEQFF
14	TRBV7-3	TRBJ1-1	CASSLGQGGWRAFF
15	TRBV7-8	TRBJ2-7	CASSSPGLAGVAQYF
13	TRBV10-3	TRBJ2-7	CAIMGQGAYEQYF
15	TRBV18	TRBJ1-1	CASSPLQGGDTEAFF